A single sample gave rise to the 7 T cell receptor beta chains below, sequenced in a study of CD8+ T cells in alopecia areata. Reverse transcription of extracted RNA yielded cDNA, which provided the sequencing template. Assay: immunoSEQ multiplex PCR; the TCRdb copy retains only in-frame clones and omits some. The data hold about 120,000 clones, with over 60% observed a single time. The sequenced sample was CD4+ T cells sorted from blood. Source of these receptors: a human donor in good health.

The chain has TRBV2 and TRBJ2-3; 8 bases match TRBD2. V lost 10 bases and J lost 0; bases outside the gene matches: 3. The CDR3 extends over 13 amino acids. Per the germline V gene, CDR1 is SNHLY and CDR2 is FYNNEI. The CDR3 DNA follows: TGTGCCACAAGCGGGGGAAGCACAGATACGCAGTATTTT. Translation gives CATSGGSTDTQYF.

The J gene is TRBJ1-5, the V gene TRBV6-5, with D tentatively TRBD1 (6 bases). This CDR3 is built from 14 residues. The V gene lost 0 bases and the J gene lost 9 bases, with 12 bases spanning the gap. Germline CDR1 MNHEY, CDR2 SVGAGI. CDR3 protein: CASSYSQGERPQHF. In nucleotides, the CDR3 is TGTGCCAGCAGTTACTCACAGGGCGAAAGGCCCCAGCATTTT.

This clone has a handful of counts. This rearrangement joins TRBV4-2 to TRBJ2-3; D perhaps matches TRBD2 (6 bases). The CDR3 covers 17 residues. Trimming took 0 bases from V and 1 from J, leaving 14 bases between them. Germline CDR1 is LGHNA and CDR2 is YNFKEQ. CDR3 coding DNA: TGTGCCAGCAGCCAAGAAAAGGGAGGAGGAGGCACAGATACGCAGTATTTT. Translation gives CASSQEKGGGGTDTQYF.

J is TRBJ1-1 and V is TRBV30, with no clear D. Trimming shortened V by 5 bases and J by 8 bases, and 15 bases separated the two germline ends. Germline V CDR1 and CDR2: GTSNPN, SVGIG (reference sequence). The CDR3 loop spans 12 amino acids. DNA of the CDR3: TGTGCCTGGTGCCCTGGGCTCGGAGAAGCTTTCTTT. This translates into CAWCPGLGEAFF.

As regards this clone: The CDR3 does not end in the conserved phenylalanine or tryptophan, so this is likely a read error. No DNA is shown, since the ends of the CDR3 on it are uncertain; the CDR3 is the one TCRdb lists. The genes are TRBV7-9 and TRBJ1-4; the DNA was not used to check the table's D call, TRBD1. 11 amino acids form the CDR3, both terminal residues included. Germline V lookup: CDR1 SEHNR, CDR2 FQNEAQ (reference sequence). CDR3 in amino acids: CASSLGRQPHS.

This chain joins TRBV19 and TRBJ2-5, with 7 bases that match TRBD1. CDR1 is LNHDA, CDR2 SQIVND, per germline (reference sequence). This CDR3 contains 14 residues. V lost 10 bases and J lost 0; bases outside the gene matches: 8. CDR3 sequence reads: CATNPDRDQETQYF. CDR3 in DNA: TGTGCCACCAACCCCGACAGGGACCAAGAGACCCAGTACTTC.

The rearrangement uses TRBV15 and TRBJ1-6; D unresolved. Germline CDR1 reads LNHNV; CDR2 reads YYDKDF (reference sequence). Trimming took off 3 bases at V and 9 bases at J, with 12 bases between the two ends. The CDR3 is 14 amino acids. For the CDR3, the DNA is TGTGCCACCAGCAGGGATGGGGAGGGTTCACCCCTCCACTTT. The encoded protein is CATSRDGEGSPLHF. Filled out from reference TRBV15 and TRBJ1-6, the complete variable domain reads DAMVIQNPRYQVTQFGKPVTLSCSQTLNHNVMYWYQQKSSQAPKLLFHYYDKDFNNEADTPDNFQSRRPNTSFCFLDIRSPGLGDTAMYLCATSRDGEGSPLHFGNGTRLTVT.